This T cell receptor beta chain emerged from a study of technical replicates of blood from a few donors. The data were produced by immunoSEQ multiplex PCR, yet TCRdb's version contains in-frame clones alone and is incomplete. The sample consists of about 97,000 clones, 90% to 97% of them appearing once. The ends were cut back, 2 bases at V and 7 bases at J, with 11 bases in the middle. The V gene's germline CDR1 is SGHVS and CDR2 FNYEAQ. The CDR3 extends over 14 amino acids. The source of this sequence is a human donor in good health. The sequencing input was T cells isolated from PBMCs. This rearrangement joins TRBV7-6 to TRBJ1-4; the D gene is possibly TRBD1 (5 bases). CDR3 coding DNA: TGTGCCAGCAGCTTAAATGGGGCTGCTGAAAAACTGTTTTTT. Protein: CASSLNGAAEKLFF.